The next 14 T cell receptor beta chains were all read from a single sample in a study of graft-versus-host responses after intestinal transplantation. What these receptors recognize is not known. The method was immunoSEQ multiplex PCR; TCRdb's version includes in-frame clones alone and lacks a portion of them. The sample consists of approximately 77,000 clones, around 90% of them appearing once. The sequences come from unstimulated CD4+ T cells sorted from spleen or lymph node cells, collected before intestinal transplant. The receptors shown here come from a human donor who received an intestinal transplant.

The chain has TRBV5-1 and TRBJ2-2; D might be TRBD1 (6 bases). Germline loops: CDR1 SGHRS, CDR2 YFSETQ. V lost 4 bases and J lost 2, with 12 bases in between. The CDR3 length is 15 residues. CDR3 protein: CASSPGTPNTGELFF. CDR3 coding DNA: TGCGCCAGCAGCCCCGGGACACCTAACACCGGGGAGCTGTTTTTT.

The chain links TRBV5-5 to TRBJ2-7, with 9 bases identical to TRBD2. This CDR3 comprises 15 residues. V lost 4 bases and J lost 3; bases outside the gene matches: 8. Germline CDR1 is SGHKS and CDR2 is YYEKEE (reference sequence). The CDR3 DNA follows: TGTGCCAGCAGCCTAGGGGCTAGCGGGATCTACGAGCAGTACTTC. It translates to CASSLGASGIYEQYF.

The chain uses TRBV5-1 and TRBJ2-3; 8 bases fit TRBD1. V lost 3 bases and J lost 4; bases outside the gene matches: 13. The CDR3 runs to 17 residues. CDR1 and CDR2 from the germline V gene are SGHRS and YFSETQ. CDR3 region: CASSWTGRSVGSDTQYF. In DNA form, the CDR3 reads TGCGCCAGCAGCTGGACAGGGAGGTCGGTAGGATCAGATACGCAGTATTTT. Looking up the rest from reference TRBV5-1 and TRBJ2-3 gives the full variable domain: KAGVTQTPRYLIKTRGQQVTLSCSPISGHRSVSWYQQTPGQGLQFLFEYFSETQRNKGNFPGRFSGRQFSNSRSEMNVSTLELGDSALYLCASSWTGRSVGSDTQYFGPGTRLTVL.

The chain employs TRBV2 and TRBJ2-7; maybe TRBD2 (6 bases). The CDR3 totals 16 residues. With 0 bases removed from V and 6 bases from J, the gap between germline ends came to 18 bases. CDR1 is SNHLY, CDR2 FYNNEI, per germline. This chain's CDR3 is CASSEAGPGRRSEQYF. The CDR3 nucleotides are TGTGCCAGCAGTGAAGCAGGGCCAGGGAGGAGGAGCGAGCAGTACTTC.

This clone appeared once. The chain links TRBV27 to TRBJ2-7, with 8 bases matching TRBD2. This CDR3 is built from 16 residues. The V segment lost 0 bases and the J segment 1 base; nucleotides outside the gene matches: 5. CDR1 is MNHEY and CDR2 is SMNVEV in the germline V gene (reference sequence). The DNA of the CDR3 is TGTGCCAGCAGTTTATCGCCGGGACTAGGATCCTACGAGCAGTACTTC. As protein: CASSLSPGLGSYEQYF.

This clone has a single count. The chain joins TRBV5-1 to TRBJ1-5; TRBD1 agrees at 8 bases. V lost 0 bases and J lost 4; bases outside the gene matches: 3. The CDR3 is 15 residues long. CDR1 SGHRS and CDR2 YFSETQ come from the germline V gene. Here the CDR3 DNA reads TGCGCCAGCAGCTTGGGGACAGGGCAAAATCAGCCCCAGCATTTT. Translation gives CASSLGTGQNQPQHF. The full variable domain, rest sourced from reference TRBV5-1 and TRBJ1-5, is KAGVTQTPRYLIKTRGQQVTLSCSPISGHRSVSWYQQTPGQGLQFLFEYFSETQRNKGNFPGRFSGRQFSNSRSEMNVSTLELGDSALYLCASSLGTGQNQPQHFGDGTRLSIL.

The CDR3 sequence is CASSADRGPYGYTF. CDR3 in DNA: TGTGCCAGCAGTGCGGACAGGGGGCCGTATGGCTACACCTTC. V and J are TRBV2 and TRBJ1-2; TRBD1 matches at 11 bases. V lost 4 bases to trimming and J lost 5 bases; unmatched junction nucleotides: 3. The CDR3 sequence is 14 residues long. The V gene's germline CDR1 is SNHLY and CDR2 FYNNEI.

This chain links TRBV19 with TRBJ1-5, with TRBD1 matching 12 bases. There are 15 residues in the CDR3. The V gene's germline CDR1 is LNHDA and CDR2 SQIVND (reference sequence). V gave up 6 bases and J gave up 7 bases; unmatched junction bases: 7. CDR3 sequence reads: CASSHGTGGGQPQHF. DNA of the CDR3: TGTGCCAGTAGCCACGGGACAGGGGGCGGGCAGCCCCAGCATTTT.

The chain carries TRBV7-8 and TRBJ2-5; D is unresolved. There are 14 residues in the CDR3. The V gene lost 5 bases and the J gene lost 2 bases, with 12 bases spanning the gap. The germline V gene has CDR1 SGHVS and CDR2 FQNEAQ. CDR3: CASSLLTVQETQYF. The DNA of the CDR3 is TGTGCCAGCAGCCTATTAACAGTGCAAGAGACCCAGTACTTC. Full variable domain (missing parts from reference TRBV7-8 and TRBJ2-5): GAGVSQSPRYKVAKRGQDVALRCDPISGHVSLFWYQQALGQGPEFLTYFQNEAQLDKSGLPSDRFFAERPEGSVSTLKIQRTQQEDSAVYLCASSLLTVQETQYFGPGTRLLVL.

This rearrangement joins TRBV6-5 to TRBJ1-5, with 8 bases that match TRBD1. The CDR3 has 14 amino acids. CDR1 MNHEY and CDR2 SVGAGI come from the germline V gene. Trimming took 4 bases from V and 5 from J; bases not matched to a gene: 4. The CDR3 protein is CASSSTGGDQPQHF. CDR3 DNA sequence: TGTGCCAGCAGTTCAACAGGGGGTGATCAGCCCCAGCATTTT.

This clone was seen a single time. V and J are TRBV19 and TRBJ2-1; 12 bases match TRBD2. J gave up 0 bases and V 5 bases, and 5 bases lay outside the gene matches. CDR1 is LNHDA, CDR2 SQIVND, per germline (reference sequence). The CDR3 contains 17 residues. DNA of the CDR3: TGTGCCAGTAGTCCCGGACTAGCGGGGAGCTCCTACAATGAGCAGTTCTTC. Its translation: CASSPGLAGSSYNEQFF.

This rearrangement joins TRBV5-1 to TRBJ1-2; D is possibly TRBD1 (5 bases). The germline CDR1 and CDR2 sequences are SGHRS and YFSETQ. With 2 bases removed from V and 7 bases from J, the gap between germline ends came to 15 bases. The CDR3 is 14 residues long. This chain's CDR3 is CASSFGQGLGGYTF. CDR3 DNA sequence: TGCGCCAGCAGCTTTGGTCAGGGCTTGGGTGGCTACACCTTC.

V is TRBV6-1 and J is TRBJ1-2, with 7 bases fitting TRBD1. The CDR3 has 13 residues. After removal of 4 bases from V and 6 bases from J, the junction contained 5 bases not matched to a gene. Germline V gives CDR1 MNHNS, CDR2 SASEGT. CDR3 sequence reads: CASSATGDDGYTF. The CDR3, as DNA: TGTGCCAGCAGTGCCACAGGGGATGATGGCTACACCTTC.

The chain recombines TRBV2 with TRBJ1-1; D is possibly TRBD1 (5 bases). The CDR3 spans 14 residues. V was shortened by 6 bases and J by 6 bases, with 17 bases between the two germline ends. CDR1 is SNHLY and CDR2 is FYNNEI in the germline V gene. The CDR3 nucleotides read TGTGCCAGCAGGTACACAGGACGGGCCGCTGAAGCTTTCTTT. Amino acid sequence: CASRYTGRAAEAFF.